The 16 T cell receptor beta chains below all came from one sample that was sequenced in a study of cytomegalovirus exposure and HLA in healthy donors. It was with 60 Vbeta and 13 Jbeta primers that the PCR ran. TCRdb's table, derived via immunoSEQ multiplex PCR, lists solely in-frame clones and lacks some. The specimen's table records 100,000 to 150,000 clones. Sequencing input: PBMCs. These receptors originate from a man between 18 and 29 years old in good health and CMV-seronegative.

The J gene is TRBJ1-2, the V gene TRBV5-1; D remains unclear. With 0 bases removed from V and 1 base from J, the gap between germline ends came to 4 bases. Germline values: CDR1 SGHRS, CDR2 YFSETQ. CDR3 length equals 13 residues. In DNA, the CDR3 is TGCGCCAGCAGCTTGGCCGGTAACTATGGCTACACCTTC. Its translation is CASSLAGNYGYTF.

The chain couples TRBV6-5 to TRBJ1-5; 9 bases line up with TRBD1. The CDR3 is 14 residues long. Germline V gives CDR1 MNHEY, CDR2 SVGAGI. V trimming: 2 bases; J trimming: 5 bases; junction bases outside the gene matches: 1. The CDR3 spells CASSYRQGDQPQHF. CDR3 DNA sequence: TGTGCCAGCAGTTACAGACAGGGGGATCAGCCCCAGCATTTT.

The chain has TRBV27 and TRBJ2-1; 8 positions match TRBD2. Germline V gene lookup returns CDR1 MNHEY and CDR2 SMNVEV (reference sequence). The CDR3 totals 13 residues. The V and J ends lost 6 bases and 4 bases, in that order; junction bases with no gene match: 2. This CDR3 reads CASRTSEYNEQFF. The CDR3 DNA is TGTGCCAGCAGGACTAGCGAGTACAATGAGCAGTTCTTC.

The rearrangement joins TRBV9 to TRBJ1-1; maybe TRBD1 (5 bases). This CDR3 region has 15 residues. Germline assignment: CDR1 SGDLS and CDR2 YYNGEE. Trimming cost V 3 bases and J 10 bases, with 22 bases left between them. The CDR3 coding sequence is TGTGCCAGCAGCGAGGGGACTGGGGGAACACTGAGAGCTTTCTTT. It encodes CASSEGTGGTLRAFF.

V usage is TRBV30 and J usage is TRBJ2-7, with a tentative D call TRBD1 (5 bases). The germline V gene has CDR1 GTSNPN and CDR2 SVGIG (reference sequence). The ends were cut back, 3 bases at V and 3 bases at J, with 24 bases in the middle. The CDR3 has 17 residues. CDR3 residues: CAWSYPNRAQGNYEQYF. CDR3 sequence (DNA): TGTGCCTGGAGCTACCCCAACCGGGCCCAGGGTAACTACGAGCAGTACTTC.

The chain links TRBV6-5 to TRBJ1-2; D is perhaps TRBD1 (5 bases). The CDR3 extends over 14 amino acids. Trimming removed 6 bases at V and 6 bases at J, with 17 bases between. The germline V gene encodes CDR1 MNHEY and CDR2 SVGAGI. CDR3 nucleotide sequence: TGTGCCAGCAGCCCTCAGGGAGGTGTACATGGCTACACCTTC. It translates to CASSPQGGVHGYTF.

The genes are TRBV6-1 and TRBJ2-7; D is ambiguous. Deletions cut 2 bases from V and 0 bases from J, with 8 bases between. The CDR3 is 14 residues long. The germline V gene has CDR1 MNHNS and CDR2 SASEGT. In nucleotides, the CDR3 is TGTGCCAGCAGTGAAATGGGCGCCTCCTACGAGCAGTACTTC. It codes for CASSEMGASYEQYF.

This chain joins TRBV10-3 and TRBJ1-5, with 9 bases aligning to TRBD1. The CDR3 loop spans 14 amino acids. The germline CDR1 and CDR2 sequences are ENHRY and SYGVKD. Trimming cost V 8 bases and J 3 bases; bases outside gene matches: 5. This CDR3 reads CAISGTGLNQPQHF. CDR3 sequence (DNA): TGTGCCATCTCCGGGACAGGGCTCAATCAGCCCCAGCATTTT.

This clone ranks as large in terms of frequency. The chain combines TRBV6-1 with TRBJ2-1, with D possibly TRBD1 on 6 matching bases. Deletions cut 4 bases from V and 5 bases from J, with 9 bases between. Germline values: CDR1 MNHNS, CDR2 SASEGT. The CDR3 has 13 residues. CDR3 sequence reads: CASSADSHNEQFF. The CDR3 bases are TGTGCCAGCAGTGCGGACAGTCACAATGAGCAGTTCTTC.

This chain uses TRBV5-1 with TRBJ2-7, with unresolved D. Germline V gene data show CDR1 as SGHRS and CDR2 as YFSETQ. The length of the CDR3 is 16 residues. V was cut by 0 bases and J by 0 bases, with 13 bases left in between. The CDR3 region is CASSLVAGLSSYEQYF. Here the CDR3 DNA reads TGCGCCAGCAGCTTGGTGGCCGGGTTGAGCTCCTACGAGCAGTACTTC.

This chain connects TRBV5-4 to TRBJ2-3, with 7 bases matching TRBD2. Germline CDR1 SGHNT, CDR2 YYREEE (reference sequence). V was clipped by 4 bases and J by 8 bases; unmatched bases: 19. The CDR3 runs 17 residues. Here the CDR3 reads CASSPLEVSGGSVTQYF. The CDR3, as DNA: TGTGCCAGCAGCCCACTAGAGGTTTCAGGCGGGAGTGTTACGCAGTATTTT.

The gene calls are TRBV7-3 and TRBJ1-1; D is possibly TRBD1 (5 bases). Germline V gene sequence: CDR1 SGHTA, CDR2 FQGTGA. V lost 5 bases to trimming and J lost 2 bases, with 15 bases between them. The CDR3 contains 15 residues. CDR3 sequence reads: CASSAGGGPNTEAFF. The CDR3 DNA follows: TGTGCCAGCAGCGCCGGGGGGGGACCTAACACTGAAGCTTTCTTT.

V usage is TRBV19 and J usage is TRBJ1-2; a possible D gene is TRBD1 (5 bases). V lost 7 bases and J lost 4, with 19 bases in between. CDR1 LNHDA and CDR2 SQIVND come from the germline V gene (reference sequence). This CDR3 is 15 amino acids long. This CDR3 is CASNQGEIDPYGYTF. The CDR3 coding sequence is TGTGCCAGTAACCAGGGTGAAATCGACCCCTATGGCTACACCTTC.

The V gene is TRBV5-1, the J gene TRBJ1-1, with a weak D call TRBD1 (5 bases). V gave up 4 bases and J gave up 1 base, with 11 bases separating them. Looked up from germline, CDR1 is SGHRS and CDR2 is YFSETQ. The CDR3 length is 14 residues. This CDR3 reads CASSLDSSNTEAFF. CDR3 DNA sequence: TGCGCCAGCAGCCTCGACAGCTCGAACACTGAAGCTTTCTTT.

This chain connects TRBV2 to TRBJ1-4, with TRBD1 matching 7 bases. CDR1 SNHLY and CDR2 FYNNEI come from the germline V gene. Unmatched junction bases numbered 4, after V lost 0 bases and J lost 12 bases. CDR3 length: 13 residues. The CDR3 spells CASSEAETGQLFF. The CDR3 nucleotides read TGTGCCAGCAGTGAAGCTGAGACAGGGCAACTGTTTTTT.

The gene calls are TRBV15 and TRBJ2-2, with 7 nucleotides matching TRBD2. V gave up 3 bases and J gave up 6 bases; unmatched junction bases: 7. From germline, CDR1 is LNHNV and CDR2 YYDKDF (reference sequence). This CDR3 is 15 amino acids long. In nucleotides, the CDR3 is TGTGCCACCAGCAGGGGGGGGGTAGCCGCCGGGGAGCTGTTTTTT. It specifies CATSRGGVAAGELFF.